This section outlines one T cell receptor (beta chain) sequence together with its context. V lost 0 bases and J 5 bases, leaving 16 bases between the germline ends. The CDR3 runs 16 residues. Germline lookup yields CDR1 LNHNV and CDR2 YYDKDF (reference sequence). This record comes from a study of identical twins. From the 5' RACE reads, TCRdb called clonotypes with MiXCR, one entry per CDR3 protein. The repertoire consists of more than 600,000 distinct CDR3 sequences, with 15% to 20% occurring once and the leading ten covering less than 15%. These same records also appear under a second study, on T cells expressing NK-cell markers.

Sequencing used PBMCs. V and J are TRBV15 and TRBJ2-5; no firm D call. The sequence was collected from a woman aged 18-29 years in good health. The CDR3: CATSREDGRFGETQYF. CDR3 DNA sequence: TGTGCCACCAGCAGAGAGGACGGCCGGTTTGGGGAGACCCAGTACTTC.